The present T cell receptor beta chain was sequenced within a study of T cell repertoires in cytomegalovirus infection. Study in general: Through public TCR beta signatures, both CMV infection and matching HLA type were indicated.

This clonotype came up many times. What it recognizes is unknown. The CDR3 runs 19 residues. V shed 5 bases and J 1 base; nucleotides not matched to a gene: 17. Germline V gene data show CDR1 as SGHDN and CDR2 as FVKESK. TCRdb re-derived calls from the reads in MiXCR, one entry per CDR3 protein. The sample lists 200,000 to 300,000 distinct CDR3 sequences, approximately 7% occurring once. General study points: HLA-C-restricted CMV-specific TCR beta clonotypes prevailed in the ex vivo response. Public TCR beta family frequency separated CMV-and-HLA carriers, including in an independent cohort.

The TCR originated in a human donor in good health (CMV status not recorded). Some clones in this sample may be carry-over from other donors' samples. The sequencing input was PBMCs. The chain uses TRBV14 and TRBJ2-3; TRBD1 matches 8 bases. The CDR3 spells CASSNLQQGVIHGTDTQYF. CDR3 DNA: TGTGCCAGCAGCAACCTACAACAGGGGGTAATTCACGGCACAGATACGCAGTATTTT.